The rows below give T cell receptor beta chains drawn from one sample of a study of T cell changes during pregnancy in multiple sclerosis. The assay was immunoSEQ multiplex PCR, and TCRdb's table has in-frame clones only and misses some. The data show approximately 50,000 clones, about 90% seen once. This sample comprised CD4+ T cells from peripheral blood mononuclear cells, obtained after pregnancy. These receptor sequences come from a female donor with multiple sclerosis, enrolled in a pregnancy study. CDR3s include the opening cysteine and the closing phenylalanine or tryptophan. The D gene is left open where the match is weak. A clone size is listed for some rows: how often the clone was seen (once, few, many), or a class if it is expanded.

V	size	D	J	DNA	CDR3
TRBV6-1	-	-	TRBJ2-3	TGTGCCAGCAGTGCCCTCCCGGGTGGCGGTCGGGTAACAGATACGCAGTATTTT	CASSALPGGGRVTDTQYF
TRBV9	once	TRBD1	TRBJ1-3	TGTGCCAGCAGCCTAGGGGACAGGAGCTTCTCTGGAAACACCATATATTTT	CASSLGDRSFSGNTIYF
TRBV19	-	-	TRBJ2-3	TGTGCCAGTAGTATAGGGAGAGGCGGTTCAGATACGCAGTATTTT	CASSIGRGGSDTQYF
TRBV15	-	TRBD1	TRBJ2-7	TGTGCCACCAGCAGAGACGGGACAGGCCTTGACGAGCAGTACTTC	CATSRDGTGLDEQYF
TRBV27	-	TRBD1	TRBJ2-2	TGTGCCAGCAGTCCCGACAGGGGGCGGCTCCCAGGCACCGGGGAGCTGTTTTTT	CASSPDRGRLPGTGELFF
TRBV6-5	-	TRBD2	TRBJ2-7	TGTGCCAGCAGAATGACTAGCGAGAGCTCCTACGAGCAGTACTTC	CASRMTSESSYEQYF
TRBV6-1	-	TRBD1	TRBJ1-4	TGTGCCAGCAGGCGGACAGGTTTAGGCGAAAAACTGTTTTTT	CASRRTGLGEKLFF
TRBV2	-	-	TRBJ1-1	TGTGCCAGCAGTGACCCTAACACTGAAGCTTTCTTT	CASSDPNTEAFF
TRBV5-1	-	-	TRBJ2-2	TGCGCCAGCAGCACCCAGTCGGGGGCCGGGGAGCTGTTTTTT	CASSTQSGAGELFF
TRBV14	-	TRBD1	TRBJ1-2	TGTGCCAGCAGCCAAGACGGGACAGGGGGCCTAGGCTACACCTTC	CASSQDGTGGLGYTF
TRBV19	-	TRBD2	TRBJ2-4	TGTGCCAGTAGTTGGATCGGACTAGCGGGGACGAGAGAAAACATTCAGTACTTC	CASSWIGLAGTRENIQYF
TRBV4-1	-	TRBD2	TRBJ2-1	TGCGCCAGCAGCCAAGTCCTAGCGGGAGGGCCGGCCAATGAGCAGTTCTTC	CASSQVLAGGPANEQFF
TRBV4-3	once	-	TRBJ2-2	TGCGCCAGCAGCCAAGATTCCATTTTCCACACCGGGGAGCTGTTTTTT	CASSQDSIFHTGELFF
TRBV20-1	-	-	TRBJ2-5	TGCAGTGCACACAGGGAGGAGACCCAGTACTTC	CSAHREETQYF
TRBV2	once	TRBD1	TRBJ1-1	TGTGCCAGCAGTGACGGGGCCAGGGGGCCGTCTGAAGCTTTCTTT	CASSDGARGPSEAFF
TRBV5-6	-	-	TRBJ1-1	TGTGCCAGCAGCTTGGACAGGGTGCGGACTGAAGCTTTCTTT	CASSLDRVRTEAFF
TRBV21-1	-	-	TRBJ1-1	TGTGCCAGCAGCGCCTTGTGCGGGCCAAAACCGCCGCTGAACACTGAAGCTTTCTTT	CASSALCGPKPPLNTEAFF
TRBV18	-	-	TRBJ2-7	TGTGCCAGCTCACCCCTCGTCGAGCAGTACTTC	CASSPLVEQYF
TRBV19	-	TRBD2	TRBJ2-1	TGTGCCAGTAGCCAAACCCGACTAGCCTTGGATGAGCAGTTCTTC	CASSQTRLALDEQFF
TRBV6-5	-	TRBD1	TRBJ1-5	TGTGCCAGCAGGACAGGGGGTAGCAATCAGCCCCAGCATTTT	CASRTGGSNQPQHF
TRBV21-1	-	-	TRBJ2-3	TGTGCCAGCAGCAAATTGGCAGGCCGGGACAGGGGTTCGACAGATACGCAGTATTTT	CASSKLAGRDRGSTDTQYF
TRBV18	-	-	TRBJ1-2	TGTGCCAGCTCACCGGGGACTTATGGCTACACCTTC	CASSPGTYGYTF
TRBV5-4	-	TRBD2	TRBJ2-1	TGTGCCAGCAGCGGGGGACTAGCGGGAGCGATCAATGAGCAGTTCTTC	CASSGGLAGAINEQFF
TRBV27	-	-	TRBJ2-7	TGTGCCAGCAGTCCGCCAGGCCCCTACGAGCAGTACTTC	CASSPPGPYEQYF
TRBV4-2	-	-	TRBJ1-2	TGTGCCAGCAGCCAAGAAGATTCGCGGACACCCACCTTC	CASSQEDSRTPTF
TRBV4-1	-	TRBD1	TRBJ1-5	TGCGCCAGCAGCCAATGGGGACAGGGGGCCACTAGCAATCAGCCCCAGCATTTT	CASSQWGQGATSNQPQHF
TRBV5-1	-	TRBD2	TRBJ2-7	TGCGCCAGCGGTGTAGCGGGAGTTACCTACGAGCAGTACTTC	CASGVAGVTYEQYF
TRBV9	-	-	TRBJ2-1	TGTGCCAGCAGCGTAGCTGGGCACAATGAGCAGTTCTTC	CASSVAGHNEQFF
TRBV6-1	once	TRBD1	TRBJ2-2	TGTGCCAGCAGTGCGGACAGGGTTACCACCGGGGAGCTGTTTTTT	CASSADRVTTGELFF
TRBV5-5	-	-	TRBJ2-5	TGTGCCAGCAGCTTAGGTTGGGCAGGGGCAGAGACCCAGTACTTC	CASSLGWAGAETQYF
TRBV27	-	-	TRBJ2-7	TGTGCCAGCAGCCCCCGACAGGGAGGCATCTACGAGCAGTACTTC	CASSPRQGGIYEQYF
TRBV28	-	TRBD2	TRBJ2-7	TGTGCCAGCAGTTCTAGCGGGGTCGTCTACGAGCAGTACTTC	CASSSSGVVYEQYF
TRBV30	-	TRBD1	TRBJ2-7	TGTGCCTGGGGCAAGACAGGGACCTACGAGCAGTACTTC	CAWGKTGTYEQYF
TRBV30	-	-	TRBJ2-7	TGTGCCTGGAGTGTAAGGGGGAACCACGAGCAGTACTTC	CAWSVRGNHEQYF
TRBV21-1	-	-	TRBJ2-3	TGTGCCAGCAGCATTTCCGGGACTAGCGGAAGGCCTTGTTTTGATACGCAGTATTTT	CASSISGTSGRPCFDTQYF
TRBV19	-	-	TRBJ1-4	TGTGCCAGTAATGATGGGGCAGCAACTAATGAAAAACTGTTTTTT	CASNDGAATNEKLFF
TRBV7-6	-	-	TRBJ1-5	TGTGCCAGCAGCTTAGCGTTGGGCCAGCCCCAGCATTTT	CASSLALGQPQHF
TRBV14	-	-	TRBJ2-6	TGTGCCAGCAGCCAAGGGACAACACCATCTGGGGCCAACGTCCTGACTTTC	CASSQGTTPSGANVLTF
TRBV5-1	-	-	TRBJ2-1	TGCGCCAGCAGCTTGGGAGGCCTACGAGGCTACAATGAGCAGTTCTTC	CASSLGGLRGYNEQFF
TRBV6-5	-	TRBD1	TRBJ1-1	TGTGCCAGCAGAAGACAGGGGGCGGGAGCTTTCTTT	CASRRQGAGAFF
TRBV21-1	-	-	TRBJ1-5	TGTGCCAGCAGCAAAGCTCGCGGGGGACAGGGGACAGATCAGCCCCAGCATTTT	CASSKARGGQGTDQPQHF
TRBV12-1	-	-	TRBJ1-5	TGTGCCAGCAGCCTAGGGCGGGACAGCCTACTTTTCGAGAGCAATCAGCCCCAGCATTTT	CASSLGRDSLLFESNQPQHF
TRBV5-1	-	TRBD1	TRBJ1-2	TGCGCCAGCACCCCCTCCGGGACAGGGCCCGAAGGCTACACCTTC	CASTPSGTGPEGYTF
TRBV10-3	-	-	TRBJ2-1	TGTGCCATCAGTGGGGGCACGCGAAGCCTCAATGAGCAGTTCTTC	CAISGGTRSLNEQFF
TRBV29-1	-	-	TRBJ2-2	TGCAGCGTTGCGCTCACATCCACCGGGGAGCTGTTTTTT	CSVALTSTGELFF
TRBV10-3	-	TRBD2	TRBJ2-7	TGTGCCATCAGTGCCGGGACTAGCGGGACCTACGAGCAGTACTTC	CAISAGTSGTYEQYF
TRBV7-8	-	TRBD2	TRBJ2-3	TGTGCCAGCAGCTCCACTAGCGGGAGAGGGTCGGTGGCGCAGTATTTT	CASSSTSGRGSVAQYF